This T cell receptor beta chain is drawn from a study of OX40 agonist ivuxolimab in advanced cancers. Background on the study: In three patients, partial responses were observed, one with hepatocellular carcinoma and two with cutaneous melanoma.

Concerning this clone itself: Its target is not known.

V lost 4 bases and J lost 1, with 9 bases in between. Looked up from germline, CDR1 is SGHDT and CDR2 is YYEEEE. CDR3 length equals 13 residues. Using immunoSEQ multiplex PCR, the repertoire was profiled, and TCRdb retains in-frame clones only, with some absent. The profile covers some 94,000 clones, with about 96% appearing a single time and just over 2% taken by the ten largest. Notes on the study in general: Antigen specificity of clonally expanded peripheral T cells was not established.

The chain links TRBV5-6 to TRBJ2-7; maybe TRBD2 (6 bases). The TCR was taken from an adult with an advanced solid tumor such as melanoma, head and neck, liver or kidney cancer. Source: CD4+ or CD8+ T cells sorted from blood, taken in a trial of the OX40 agonist ivuxolimab. The CDR3 coding sequence is TGTGCCAGCAGCCACGGGAGTTCCTACGAGCAGTACTTC. It encodes CASSHGSSYEQYF.